The present TCR beta chain was sequenced within a study of blood T cell repertoires in COVID-19. Study details: In each case, the material was cDNA or gDNA derived from T cells, B-cell-depleted T cells, or PBMCs.

Using immunoSEQ multiplex PCR, the repertoire was profiled, and TCRdb retains in-frame clones only, with some absent. The data hold about 43,000 clones, with over 70% observed a single time. V shed 7 bases, J shed 5 bases, and the junction held 10 bases outside the gene matches. The CDR3 covers 16 residues. The germline V gene encodes CDR1 MNHEY and CDR2 SMNVEV (reference sequence). This chain connects TRBV27 to TRBJ2-1; 11 bases align to TRBD2. Sample: peripheral blood. The TCR was taken from a human donor in a cohort sampled during active COVID-19. The CDR3 protein is CASKTFLAGGNNEQFF. CDR3 DNA: TGTGCCAGCAAAACCTTTCTAGCGGGAGGAAACAATGAGCAGTTCTTC.